This T cell receptor (beta chain) was found in a study of CD8 T cells in Susac syndrome. Germline lookup yields CDR1 MNHEY and CDR2 SMNVEV (reference sequence). CDR3 length equals 14 residues. V lost 11 bases and J lost 2, with 18 bases in between. The study sequenced TCR beta in blood CD8+ and CD4+ T cells. The multiple sclerosis control group was made up of treatment-naive patients with stable or active relapsing-remitting disease. The authors negatively isolated CD8+ and CD4+ T cells and FACS-enriched TEMRA cells. The authors reverse transcribed about 0.45 to 1 ug RNA with random hexamers. Amplification of TCR beta CDR3 used immunoSEQ multiplex PCR across 54 Vbeta and 13 Jbeta. Each CDR3 protein gets one entry after TCRdb re-called the immunoSEQ multiplex PCR reads with MiXCR. The data hold some 220,000 distinct CDR3 sequences, with nearly 97% observed a single time.

The receptor comes from a human donor with multiple sclerosis. The sample was CD4+ T cells from PBMCs. The chain employs TRBV27 and TRBJ2-5, with a weak D call TRBD1 (5 bases). In DNA, the CDR3 is TGTGCCCAACCCTCCCCCAGGGATCAAGAGACCCAGTACTTC. Amino acid sequence: CAQPSPRDQETQYF.